The clone carrying this TCR beta chain has just one count. Sequencing was performed with immunoSEQ multiplex PCR; in TCRdb, only in-frame clones are kept and a portion is missing. The sample lists fewer than 50,000 clones, 90% to 95% occurring once. This entry is derived from a study of control samples from healthy donors and cancer patients. The sample consisted of PBMCs. The TCR comes from a man aged 30 to 45 with colorectal cancer.

For the CDR3, the DNA is TGTGCCAGCAGCGTAGAGGACAGGGGGCGAACGGGCTACACCTTC. Translating gives CASSVEDRGRTGYTF. This sequence joins TRBV9 and TRBJ1-2, with 11 bases fitting TRBD1. Germline CDR1 reads SGDLS; CDR2 reads YYNGEE. V lost 0 bases to trimming and J lost 8 bases; unmatched junction nucleotides: 6. The CDR3 contains 15 residues. Based on the CDR3 plus reference TRBV9 and TRBJ1-2, the full variable domain is DSGVTQTPKHLITATGQRVTLRCSPRSGDLSVYWYQQSLDQGLQFLIQYYNGEERAKGNILERFSAQQFPDLHSELNLSSLELGDSALYFCASSVEDRGRTGYTFGSGTRLTVV.